Listed below are T cell receptor beta chains from one sample, sequenced in a study of radiation and T cells in renal cell carcinoma. The protocol was immunoSEQ multiplex PCR, while the TCRdb copy is restricted to in-frame clones and leaves out a portion. The data show around 75,000 clones, 82% seen once. The input for sequencing was blood, taken from a patient whose treatment included radiotherapy and nephrectomy. These receptor sequences come from a man aged 55 to 70 with renal cell carcinoma. Both conserved end residues are part of each CDR3. The D gene is left open where the match is weak. Where a row states a size, it is once, few, many or the class of an expanded clone; other rows omit it.

d_gene: TRBD1
j_gene: TRBJ2-2
v_gene: TRBV19
abundance: -
CDR3nt: TGTGCCAGTAGTCCGCAGACAGGGGGCGCGTCCGGGGAGCTGTTTTTT
CDR3aa: CASSPQTGGASGELFF

d_gene: TRBD2
j_gene: TRBJ2-7
v_gene: TRBV19
abundance: once
CDR3nt: TGTGCCAGTAGTCCAACTAGCGGGAAAGGGAACGAGCAGTACTTC
CDR3aa: CASSPTSGKGNEQYF

d_gene: -
j_gene: TRBJ1-2
v_gene: TRBV6-5
abundance: -
CDR3nt: TGTGCCAGCAGACCCCGGGCGGACCTTTATGGCTACACCTTC
CDR3aa: CASRPRADLYGYTF

d_gene: -
j_gene: TRBJ2-7
v_gene: TRBV4-1
abundance: -
CDR3nt: TGCGCCAGCAGCCAAGATTATGAAGTCGGGCAGCCTAGCTACGAGCAGTACTTC
CDR3aa: CASSQDYEVGQPSYEQYF

d_gene: TRBD1
j_gene: TRBJ2-1
v_gene: TRBV18
abundance: -
CDR3nt: TGTGCCAGCTCATTTGACAGGGGTTCCTACAATGAGCAGTTCTTC
CDR3aa: CASSFDRGSYNEQFF

d_gene: TRBD1
j_gene: TRBJ1-2
v_gene: TRBV5-1
abundance: -
CDR3nt: TGCGCCAGCAGCGGACAGGGGGTTCGTGGCTACACCTTC
CDR3aa: CASSGQGVRGYTF

d_gene: -
j_gene: TRBJ1-5
v_gene: TRBV2
abundance: -
CDR3nt: TGTGCCAGCAGTCCTACTAGCAATCAGCCCCAGCATTTT
CDR3aa: CASSPTSNQPQHF

d_gene: TRBD2
j_gene: TRBJ2-7
v_gene: TRBV25-1
abundance: -
CDR3nt: TGTGCCAGCAGTGAAAGAGGGAGGGCTTACGAGCAGTACTTC
CDR3aa: CASSERGRAYEQYF

d_gene: -
j_gene: TRBJ1-3
v_gene: TRBV5-5
abundance: -
CDR3nt: TGTGCCAGCAGCTTGGCGGCCCTCTCTGGAAACACCATATATTTT
CDR3aa: CASSLAALSGNTIYF

d_gene: -
j_gene: TRBJ1-1
v_gene: TRBV27
abundance: few
CDR3nt: TGTGCCAGCAGGTCCAGGCCCTTGAACACTGAAGCTTTCTTT
CDR3aa: CASRSRPLNTEAFF

d_gene: TRBD2
j_gene: TRBJ2-7
v_gene: TRBV5-4
abundance: -
CDR3nt: TGTGCCAGCAGCTTGACTAGCGGGAGTACCTACGAGCAGTACTTC
CDR3aa: CASSLTSGSTYEQYF

d_gene: TRBD1
j_gene: TRBJ1-3
v_gene: TRBV28
abundance: -
CDR3nt: TGTGCCAGCAGTTTACCGGGACAGGCGTCTGGAAACACCATATATTTT
CDR3aa: CASSLPGQASGNTIYF

d_gene: -
j_gene: TRBJ2-2
v_gene: TRBV7-4
abundance: -
CDR3nt: TGTGCCAGCAGCTTAGATACAGCCCTCGGGGAGCTGTTTTTT
CDR3aa: CASSLDTALGELFF

d_gene: -
j_gene: TRBJ2-7
v_gene: TRBV21-1
abundance: -
CDR3nt: TGTGCCAGCAGCAAAGGGCGCAGAGAGCAGTACTTC
CDR3aa: CASSKGRREQYF

d_gene: TRBD2
j_gene: TRBJ2-7
v_gene: TRBV2
abundance: -
CDR3nt: TGTGCCAGCATGAGAGCGGGGGGACACCCACAGCAGTACTTC
CDR3aa: CASMRAGGHPQQYF

d_gene: TRBD2
j_gene: TRBJ2-1
v_gene: TRBV10-2
abundance: -
CDR3nt: TGCGCCAGCAGTGAGTTAATAGCGGGAGCGAATGAGCAGTTCTTC
CDR3aa: CASSELIAGANEQFF

d_gene: TRBD1
j_gene: TRBJ1-2
v_gene: TRBV7-2
abundance: once
CDR3nt: TGTGCCAGCAGCGCCGGGACAGGGGGGTTTTATGGCTACACCTTC
CDR3aa: CASSAGTGGFYGYTF

d_gene: -
j_gene: TRBJ2-7
v_gene: TRBV6-1
abundance: -
CDR3nt: TGTGCCAGCAGTGAAGTTGGCTACGAGCAGTACTTC
CDR3aa: CASSEVGYEQYF

d_gene: -
j_gene: TRBJ2-3
v_gene: TRBV7-2
abundance: -
CDR3nt: TGTGCCAGCAGCTTAAGTCTAGCAGGAGATACGCAGTATTTT
CDR3aa: CASSLSLAGDTQYF

d_gene: -
j_gene: TRBJ2-1
v_gene: TRBV6-5
abundance: -
CDR3nt: TGTGCCACCGGGGGTGGATCTTACAATGAGCAGTTCTTC
CDR3aa: CATGGGSYNEQFF

d_gene: -
j_gene: TRBJ2-1
v_gene: TRBV19
abundance: -
CDR3nt: TGTGCCAGTAGTTATGGCGGGACGCAGTTCTTC
CDR3aa: CASSYGGTQFF

d_gene: -
j_gene: TRBJ2-2
v_gene: TRBV7-2
abundance: once
CDR3nt: TGTGCCAGCAAGGTGAAACTCTCCGGAGGGGAGCTGTTTTTT
CDR3aa: CASKVKLSGGELFF

d_gene: TRBD1
j_gene: TRBJ2-5
v_gene: TRBV5-1
abundance: -
CDR3nt: TGCGCCAGCAGGAACCTCGGGACAGGCCAAGAGACCCAGTACTTC
CDR3aa: CASRNLGTGQETQYF

d_gene: -
j_gene: TRBJ2-3
v_gene: TRBV25-1
abundance: -
CDR3nt: TGTGCCAGCAGTCTTAGGGCCGCTGACACAGATACGCAGTATTTT
CDR3aa: CASSLRAADTDTQYF

d_gene: -
j_gene: TRBJ1-1
v_gene: TRBV29-1
abundance: -
CDR3nt: TGCAGCGCGCAACCAATTTCACCGAACACTGAAGCTTTCTTT
CDR3aa: CSAQPISPNTEAFF

d_gene: -
j_gene: TRBJ1-1
v_gene: TRBV6-5
abundance: many
CDR3nt: TGTGCCAGCAGTTACTCGGGGAACGCTGAAGCTTTCTTT
CDR3aa: CASSYSGNAEAFF

d_gene: -
j_gene: TRBJ2-5
v_gene: TRBV19
abundance: -
CDR3nt: TGTGCCAGTAGTATAGGCAGTGAAGAGACCCAGTACTTC
CDR3aa: CASSIGSEETQYF

d_gene: -
j_gene: TRBJ1-1
v_gene: TRBV14
abundance: -
CDR3nt: TGTGCCAGCAGCCAAGAAAGCGCCACACAGGGAGAAGCTTTCTTT
CDR3aa: CASSQESATQGEAFF

d_gene: TRBD1
j_gene: TRBJ1-1
v_gene: TRBV25-1
abundance: -
CDR3nt: TGTGCCAGCAGTGATCCCGTTCAGGGGGTAGGGGACACTGAAGCTTTCTTT
CDR3aa: CASSDPVQGVGDTEAFF

d_gene: -
j_gene: TRBJ1-4
v_gene: TRBV28
abundance: -
CDR3nt: TGTGCCAGCAGTTTGCCCAGAACCCATGAAAAACTGTTTTTT
CDR3aa: CASSLPRTHEKLFF

d_gene: -
j_gene: TRBJ1-5
v_gene: TRBV28
abundance: once
CDR3nt: TGTGCCAGCACCCGGACTGCCTTCAATCAGCCCCAGCATTTT
CDR3aa: CASTRTAFNQPQHF

d_gene: TRBD1
j_gene: TRBJ2-7
v_gene: TRBV27
abundance: few
CDR3nt: TGTGCCAGCAGCCCTGGGACAGGGGGTAACGAGCAGTACTTC
CDR3aa: CASSPGTGGNEQYF

d_gene: -
j_gene: TRBJ2-5
v_gene: TRBV7-2
abundance: -
CDR3nt: TGTGCCAGCAGCTTAGGCTCGGCCTCAGAGACCCAGTACTTC
CDR3aa: CASSLGSASETQYF

d_gene: -
j_gene: TRBJ2-7
v_gene: TRBV11-2
abundance: -
CDR3nt: TGTGCCAGCAGCTTATTACAGGGAGCGCCCTACGAGCAGTACTTC
CDR3aa: CASSLLQGAPYEQYF

d_gene: -
j_gene: TRBJ1-1
v_gene: TRBV14
abundance: -
CDR3nt: TGTGCCAGCAGCCAGAATTTGAACACTGAAGCTTTCTTT
CDR3aa: CASSQNLNTEAFF

d_gene: TRBD2
j_gene: TRBJ2-7
v_gene: TRBV5-1
abundance: -
CDR3nt: TGCGCCAGCAGCATGGGACTAGCGGGAGTGTACGAGCAGTACTTC
CDR3aa: CASSMGLAGVYEQYF

d_gene: -
j_gene: TRBJ2-1
v_gene: TRBV7-2
abundance: -
CDR3nt: TGTGCCAGCAGCTTAGCGCCCAGGGGTGCCTACAATGAGCAGTTCTTC
CDR3aa: CASSLAPRGAYNEQFF

d_gene: TRBD1
j_gene: TRBJ1-2
v_gene: TRBV7-9
abundance: -
CDR3nt: TGTGCCAGCAGCTTAGAACAGGGGGTGAACTATGGCTACACCTTC
CDR3aa: CASSLEQGVNYGYTF

d_gene: TRBD1
j_gene: TRBJ2-5
v_gene: TRBV18
abundance: -
CDR3nt: TGTGCCAGCTCACCCCCTAGACAGGGAGAGACCCAGTACTTC
CDR3aa: CASSPPRQGETQYF

d_gene: -
j_gene: TRBJ1-1
v_gene: TRBV5-1
abundance: few
CDR3nt: TGCGCCAGCAGCTTCCGGAGTGTGAACACTGAAGCTTTCTTT
CDR3aa: CASSFRSVNTEAFF

d_gene: -
j_gene: TRBJ1-1
v_gene: TRBV28
abundance: -
CDR3nt: TGTGCCAGCAGCCGAAGCCTGATGGAGGCTTTCTTT
CDR3aa: CASSRSLMEAFF

d_gene: -
j_gene: TRBJ2-2
v_gene: TRBV4-1
abundance: -
CDR3nt: TGCGCCAGCAGCCAAGTGCCGCCCGGGGAGCTGTTTTTT
CDR3aa: CASSQVPPGELFF

d_gene: -
j_gene: TRBJ2-5
v_gene: TRBV10-3
abundance: -
CDR3nt: TGTGCCATCAGCCCCGACCCGAGGGGAGAGACCCAGTACTTC
CDR3aa: CAISPDPRGETQYF

d_gene: TRBD1
j_gene: TRBJ1-1
v_gene: TRBV4-2
abundance: -
CDR3nt: TGTGCCAGCAGCCCAACAGGGGGGGACGGATTGGGTACTGAAGCTTTCTTT
CDR3aa: CASSPTGGDGLGTEAFF

d_gene: -
j_gene: TRBJ2-1
v_gene: TRBV7-8
abundance: -
CDR3nt: TGTGCCAGCAGCCCGAGGCTAGCGACGAGCTCCTACAATGAGCAGTTCTTC
CDR3aa: CASSPRLATSSYNEQFF

d_gene: -
j_gene: TRBJ2-3
v_gene: TRBV7-9
abundance: -
CDR3nt: TGTGCCAGCAGCCCCAGCACAGATACGCAGTATTTT
CDR3aa: CASSPSTDTQYF